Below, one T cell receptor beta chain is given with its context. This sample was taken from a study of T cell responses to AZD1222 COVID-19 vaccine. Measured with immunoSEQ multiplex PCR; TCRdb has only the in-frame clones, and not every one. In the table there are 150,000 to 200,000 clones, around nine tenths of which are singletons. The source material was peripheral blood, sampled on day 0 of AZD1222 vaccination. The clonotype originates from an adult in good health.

CDR3 sequence: CASSFGYNEQFF. CDR3 sequence (DNA): TGTGCCAGCAGTTTCGGTTACAATGAGCAGTTCTTC. The chain has TRBV27 and TRBJ2-1; D not certain. Per the germline V gene, CDR1 is MNHEY and CDR2 is SMNVEV (reference sequence). The CDR3 is 12 amino acids. The V gene lost 3 bases and the J gene lost 4 bases, with 4 bases spanning the gap.